This T cell receptor (beta chain) was recovered during a study of blood T cells in healthy people across ages. CDR3 size: 15 residues. Per germline, CDR1 SGHTA and CDR2 FQGNSA. V was clipped by 1 base and J by 5 bases, with 12 bases between them. Study results and limitations: Nothing was known about donor CMV status, and this possibly confounded expanded clonotype changes.

Next came a second PCR, run for about 7 to 12 cycles, which used a sample-barcoded 5' primer along with a J-beta primer mix. Each cDNA molecule carried a tag from a template-switch adaptor that contained 12 random nucleotides. Sequencing yielded, for each sample, at least 3 million paired-end reads carrying CDR3. TCRdb ran MiXCR on the 5' RACE reads and lists one entry per CDR3 protein. The profile shows about 1.7 million distinct CDR3 sequences, over 25% of them singletons. Turning to this clonotype: Its target is unknown.

J is TRBJ2-1 and V is TRBV7-2, with D unclear. Sequenced sample: blood. The receptor was derived from a woman aged 25 to 39 in good health. DNA for the CDR3: TGTGCCAGCAGCTTAGGTGGTTCCCTGAACAATGAGCAGTTCTTC. The encoded protein is CASSLGGSLNNEQFF.